The entry that follows covers one T cell receptor (beta chain) sequence. Its cognate antigen is unknown. From germline, CDR1 is MGHRA and CDR2 YSYEKL. Trimming removed 4 bases from V and 2 bases from J; junction bases left unmatched: 1. This CDR3 has 13 amino acids. The data were obtained in a study of CD4+ T cells in melanoma. Overall study findings and caveats: Reportedly, melanoma neoantigen-specific CD4+ T cells showed varied differentiation states. CD8+ T cell, macrophage and B cell function reportedly correlated with neoantigen-specific CD4+ T cells.

The table came from immunoSEQ multiplex PCR; TCRdb's copy has only in-frame clones and leaves some out. Of some 150,000 clones in the sample, about 93% are singletons; the top ten hold roughly 1.4%. The V and J genes are TRBV4-1 and TRBJ1-1, with 7 positions matching TRBD1. The clonotype originates from a human donor with melanoma. The CDR3 DNA follows: TGCGCCAGCAGCCGACAGGGAAACACTGAAGCTTTCTTT. It translates to CASSRQGNTEAFF.